The TCR beta chain under discussion was sequenced for a study of T cells in localized non-small cell lung cancer. The study's findings and limits: Maximal T cell clonality occurred in uninvolved adjacent lung, with tumor ranking below it.

The method was immunoSEQ multiplex PCR; TCRdb's version includes in-frame clones alone and lacks a portion of them. The data show tens of thousands of clones, about four fifths seen once. A word on this clone: What it recognizes is unknown.

From germline, CDR1 is LNHNV and CDR2 YYDKDF (reference sequence). This CDR3 has 15 amino acids. V was shortened by 5 bases and J by 7 bases, with 20 bases between the two germline ends. The V call is TRBV15, the J call TRBJ1-1; no definite D call. Sample: peripheral blood, taken before any cancer treatment. This sequence was found in an older female donor with stage II squamous cell lung carcinoma. For the CDR3, the DNA is TGTGCCACCAGCGGTTCTCCCTCTGGTCTCTTTGAAGCTTTCTTT. This codes for CATSGSPSGLFEAFF.